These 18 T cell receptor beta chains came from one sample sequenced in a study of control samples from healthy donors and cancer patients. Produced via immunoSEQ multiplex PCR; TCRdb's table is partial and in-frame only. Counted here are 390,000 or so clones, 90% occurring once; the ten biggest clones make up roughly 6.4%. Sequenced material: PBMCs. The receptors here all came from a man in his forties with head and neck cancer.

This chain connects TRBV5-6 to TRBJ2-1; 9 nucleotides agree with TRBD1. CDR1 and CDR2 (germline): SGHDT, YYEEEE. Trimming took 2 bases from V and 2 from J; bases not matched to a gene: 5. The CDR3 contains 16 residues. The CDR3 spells CASSFDRGSTYNEQFF. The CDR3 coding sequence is TGTGCCAGCAGCTTTGACAGGGGGTCTACCTACAATGAGCAGTTCTTC.

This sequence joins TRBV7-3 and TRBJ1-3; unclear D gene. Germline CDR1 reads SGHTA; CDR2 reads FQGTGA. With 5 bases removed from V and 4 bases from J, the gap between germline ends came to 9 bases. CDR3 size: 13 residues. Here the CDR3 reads CASSPGSGNTIYF. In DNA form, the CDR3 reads TGTGCCAGCAGCCCTGGGTCGGGAAACACCATATATTTT.

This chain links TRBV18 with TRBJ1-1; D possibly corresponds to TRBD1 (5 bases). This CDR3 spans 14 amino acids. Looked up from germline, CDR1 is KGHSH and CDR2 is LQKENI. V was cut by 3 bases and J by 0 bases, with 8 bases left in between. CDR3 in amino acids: CASSPQGLNTEAFF. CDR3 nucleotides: TGTGCCAGCTCACCCCAGGGATTGAACACTGAAGCTTTCTTT.

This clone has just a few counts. The CDR3 bases are TGTGCCTGGACTCCAGGGGGAGACTATGGCTACACCTTC. It specifies CAWTPGGDYGYTF. V is TRBV30 and J is TRBJ1-2; 7 bases line up with TRBD1. Germline values: CDR1 GTSNPN, CDR2 SVGIG (reference sequence). The trim removed 4 bases at V and 3 bases at J, leaving 5 bases unmatched. The CDR3 length is 13 residues.

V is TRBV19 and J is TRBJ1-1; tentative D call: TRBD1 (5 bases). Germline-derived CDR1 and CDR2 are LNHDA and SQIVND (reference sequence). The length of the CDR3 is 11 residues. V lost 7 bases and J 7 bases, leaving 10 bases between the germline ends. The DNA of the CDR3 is TGTGCCAGTACAAGGAGGGGTGAAGCTTTCTTT. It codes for CASTRRGEAFF.

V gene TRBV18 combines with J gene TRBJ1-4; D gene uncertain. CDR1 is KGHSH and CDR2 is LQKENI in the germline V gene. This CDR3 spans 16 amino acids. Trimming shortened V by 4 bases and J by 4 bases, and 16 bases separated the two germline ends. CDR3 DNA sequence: TGTGCCAGCTCACTAAACCTCCCGCCGGGTAATGAAAAACTGTTTTTT. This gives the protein CASSLNLPPGNEKLFF.

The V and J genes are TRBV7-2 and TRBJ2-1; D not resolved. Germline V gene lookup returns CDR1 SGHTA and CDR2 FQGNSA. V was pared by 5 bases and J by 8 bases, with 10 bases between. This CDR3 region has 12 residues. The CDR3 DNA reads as TGTGCCAGCAGCACAGTGGCCTATGAGCAGTTCTTC. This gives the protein CASSTVAYEQFF.

The CDR3 loop reads CASSYSKGAGNTIYF. Written as DNA, the CDR3 is TGTGCCAGCAGTTACTCGAAGGGGGCTGGAAACACCATATATTTT. The J gene is TRBJ1-3, the V gene TRBV6-5; a weak D match, TRBD1 (6 bases). CDR3 length: 15 residues. V gave up 0 bases and J gave up 2 bases, with 8 bases separating them. CDR1 and CDR2 from the germline V gene are MNHEY and SVGAGI.

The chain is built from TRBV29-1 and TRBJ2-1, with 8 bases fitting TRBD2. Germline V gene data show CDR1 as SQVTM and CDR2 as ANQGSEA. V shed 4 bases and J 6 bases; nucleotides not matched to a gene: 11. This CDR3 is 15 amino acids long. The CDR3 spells CSVGRLGAGANEQFF. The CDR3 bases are TGCAGCGTTGGGCGACTTGGAGCGGGAGCCAATGAGCAGTTCTTC.

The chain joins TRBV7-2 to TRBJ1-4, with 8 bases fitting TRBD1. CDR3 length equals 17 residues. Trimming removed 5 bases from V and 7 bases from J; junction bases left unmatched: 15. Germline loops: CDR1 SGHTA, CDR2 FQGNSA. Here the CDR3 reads CASSLKFGGTGGEKLFF. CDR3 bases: TGTGCCAGCAGCCTGAAGTTTGGAGGGACAGGAGGTGAAAAACTGTTTTTT.

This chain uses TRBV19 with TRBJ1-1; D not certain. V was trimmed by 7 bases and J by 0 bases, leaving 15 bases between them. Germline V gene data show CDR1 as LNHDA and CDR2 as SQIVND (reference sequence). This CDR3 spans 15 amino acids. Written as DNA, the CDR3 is TGTGCCAGTACCCTCCGGCAGGCCTTGAACACTGAAGCTTTCTTT. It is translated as CASTLRQALNTEAFF.

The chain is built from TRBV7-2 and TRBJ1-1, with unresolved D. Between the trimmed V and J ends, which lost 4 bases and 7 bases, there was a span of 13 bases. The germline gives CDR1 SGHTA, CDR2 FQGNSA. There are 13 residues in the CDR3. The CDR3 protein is CASSYFPRGEAFF. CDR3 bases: TGTGCCAGCAGCTACTTTCCGCGGGGTGAAGCTTTCTTT.

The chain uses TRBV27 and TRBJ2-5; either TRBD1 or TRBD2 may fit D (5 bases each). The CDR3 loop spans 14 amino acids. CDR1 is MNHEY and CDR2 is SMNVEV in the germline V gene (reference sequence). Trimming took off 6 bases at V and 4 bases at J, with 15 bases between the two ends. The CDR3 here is CASRTAPGVETQYF. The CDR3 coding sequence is TGTGCCAGCAGGACAGCGCCCGGGGTAGAGACCCAGTACTTC.

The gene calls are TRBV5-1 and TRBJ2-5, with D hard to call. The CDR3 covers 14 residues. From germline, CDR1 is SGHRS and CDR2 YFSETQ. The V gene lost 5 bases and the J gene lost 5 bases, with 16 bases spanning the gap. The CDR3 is CASSFALYGETQYF. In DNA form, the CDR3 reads TGCGCCAGCAGTTTCGCCCTCTACGGGGAGACCCAGTACTTC.

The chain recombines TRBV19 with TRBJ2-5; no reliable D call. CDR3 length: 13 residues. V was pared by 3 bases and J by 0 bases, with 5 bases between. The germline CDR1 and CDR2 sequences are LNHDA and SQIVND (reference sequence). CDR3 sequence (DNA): TGTGCCAGTAGTATTCATAACCAAGAGACCCAGTACTTC. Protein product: CASSIHNQETQYF.

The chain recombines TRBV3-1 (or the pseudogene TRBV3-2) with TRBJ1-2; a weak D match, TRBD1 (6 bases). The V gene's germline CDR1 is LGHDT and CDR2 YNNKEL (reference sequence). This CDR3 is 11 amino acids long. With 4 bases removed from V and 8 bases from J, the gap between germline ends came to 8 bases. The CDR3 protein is CASSPGQGYTF. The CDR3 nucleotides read TGTGCCAGCAGCCCAGGACAGGGCTACACCTTC.

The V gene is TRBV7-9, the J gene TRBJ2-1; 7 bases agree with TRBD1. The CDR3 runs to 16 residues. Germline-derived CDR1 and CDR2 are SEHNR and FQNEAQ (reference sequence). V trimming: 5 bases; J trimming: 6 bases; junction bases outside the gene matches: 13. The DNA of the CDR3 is TGTGCCAGCAGCCAGGGCCCGACAGGGTTCTTCAATGAGCAGTTCTTC. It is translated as CASSQGPTGFFNEQFF.

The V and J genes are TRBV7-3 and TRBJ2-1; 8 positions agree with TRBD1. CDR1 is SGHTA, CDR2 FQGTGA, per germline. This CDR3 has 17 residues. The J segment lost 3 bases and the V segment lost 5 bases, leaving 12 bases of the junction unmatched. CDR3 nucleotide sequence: TGTGCCAGCAGCCCTCAAGAGGACAGGGTATTCTACAATGAGCAGTTCTTC. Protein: CASSPQEDRVFYNEQFF. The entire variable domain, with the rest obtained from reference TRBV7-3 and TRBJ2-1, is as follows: GAGVSQTPSNKVTEKGKYVELRCDPISGHTALYWYRQSLGQGPEFLIYFQGTGAADDSGLPNDRFFAVRPEGSVSTLKIQRTERGDSAVYLCASSPQEDRVFYNEQFFGPGTRLTVL.